Below, 11 T cell receptor beta chains from the same sample are listed, as sequenced in a study of shared clonotypes between healthy human individuals. The assay was immunoSEQ multiplex PCR, and TCRdb's table has in-frame clones only and misses some. This sample has about 79,000 clones; around 57% occur once, and the top ten carry about 51%. Material for sequencing was memory CD8+ T cells sorted from blood. Subset described: CD45RO+ cells pooled with CCR7-negative TemRA cells. These receptors were taken from a man aged 30-40 years in good health.

The chain is built from TRBV2 and TRBJ1-5; no reliable D call. The CDR3 loop spans 14 amino acids. Germline-derived CDR1 and CDR2 are SNHLY and FYNNEI. V was trimmed by 4 bases and J by 9 bases, leaving 16 bases between them. The DNA of the CDR3 is TGTGCCAGCAGTGTTAACAGCGGGGATCTGCCCCAGCATTTT. It specifies CASSVNSGDLPQHF.

This rearrangement joins TRBV7-2 to TRBJ2-2; a weak D match, TRBD2 (6 bases). The germline V gene encodes CDR1 SGHTA and CDR2 FQGNSA. Between the trimmed V and J ends, which lost 4 bases and 2 bases, there was a span of 17 bases. The CDR3 length is 17 residues. The CDR3 DNA sequence: TGTGCCAGCAGCTACCCCGCGGGCGGGATTAACACCGGGGAGCTGTTTTTT. It yields the protein CASSYPAGGINTGELFF.

The V and J genes are TRBV6-1 and TRBJ1-5; D might be TRBD1 (6 bases). V gave up 7 bases and J gave up 7 bases, with 14 bases separating them. This CDR3 has 13 amino acids. Germline V gene data show CDR1 as MNHNS and CDR2 as SASEGT. CDR3: CASNVGGDQPQHF. The CDR3 DNA follows: TGTGCCAGCAACGTAGGGGGGGACCAGCCCCAGCATTTT.

This chain links TRBV7-3 with TRBJ2-3; 13 nucleotides agree with TRBD2. Germline assignment: CDR1 SGHTA and CDR2 FQGTGA. V shed 5 bases, J shed 3 bases, and the junction held 5 bases outside the gene matches. CDR3 size: 16 residues. CDR3 in amino acids: CASSLRTSGSTDTQYF. In DNA, the CDR3 is TGTGCCAGCAGCCTAAGGACTAGCGGGAGTACAGATACGCAGTATTTT.

This chain joins TRBV25-1 and TRBJ2-1, with TRBD2 matching 10 bases. The germline V gene has CDR1 MGHDK and CDR2 SYGVNS. The CDR3 is 17 residues long. V trimming: 4 bases; J trimming: 7 bases; junction bases outside the gene matches: 13. The CDR3 coding sequence is TGTGCCAGCAGTGGGAACGAAGAGCGGGAGGGCTTTAATGAGCAGTTCTTC. Amino acids: CASSGNEEREGFNEQFF. Supplemented by reference TRBV25-1 and TRBJ2-1, the full variable domain reads EADIYQTPRYLVIGTGKKITLECSQTMGHDKMYWYQQDPGMELHLIHYSYGVNSTEKGDLSSESTVSRIRTEHFPLTLESARPSHTSQYLCASSGNEEREGFNEQFFGPGTRLTVL.

The chain uses TRBV5-4 and TRBJ1-1; tentatively, D is TRBD1 (6 bases). The CDR3 extends over 15 amino acids. CDR1 and CDR2 (germline): SGHNT, YYREEE (reference sequence). V was clipped by 3 bases and J by 5 bases, with 17 bases between them. The CDR3 DNA reads as TGTGCCAGCAGCTCGACGCCGGACAGTTCTACTGAAGCTTTCTTT. Protein sequence: CASSSTPDSSTEAFF.

As concerns this clone: Only one base separates this from a far larger clonotype, so it likely reflects a read error. J is TRBJ1-1 and V is TRBV7-1, with TRBD1 as a possible D gene (5 bases). Being an ORF, TRBV7-1 has a function that is uncertain. V lost 5 bases to trimming and J lost 7 bases, with 14 bases between them. This CDR3 has 13 residues. The CDR3 DNA reads TGTGCCAGCAGCCGACAGACCGGTGGTGAAGCTTTCTTT. As protein: CASSRQTGGEAFF.

A note on this clone: Other DNA sequences in the same sample also yield this CDR3. DNA for the CDR3: TGTGCCAGCAGCGTAGGAGGGGCCGGCTACGAGCAGTACTTC. Its protein product is CASSVGGAGYEQYF. The chain carries TRBV9 and TRBJ2-7; D is perhaps TRBD1 or TRBD2 (5 bases each). The CDR3 totals 14 residues. Germline loops: CDR1 SGDLS, CDR2 YYNGEE. Trimming took 0 bases from V and 3 from J, leaving 10 bases between them.

The chain has TRBV4-1 and TRBJ1-1; 7 nucleotides align to TRBD1. The J segment lost 0 bases and the V segment lost 2 bases, leaving 3 bases of the junction unmatched. Germline V gene sequence: CDR1 MGHRA, CDR2 YSYEKL. The CDR3 spans 15 residues. The CDR3 region has the DNA TGCGCCAGCAGCCAAAGGGACAGCGTGAACACTGAAGCTTTCTTT. Protein sequence: CASSQRDSVNTEAFF.

This chain connects TRBV11-2 to TRBJ2-1; 7 bases map to TRBD1. CDR3 size: 16 residues. CDR1 is SGHAT and CDR2 is FQNNGV in the germline V gene. V was clipped by 11 bases and J by 1 base; unmatched bases: 14. CDR3 amino acids: CAPKGDSPISYNEQFF. DNA of the CDR3: TGTGCCCCCAAGGGGGACAGCCCAATTTCCTACAATGAGCAGTTCTTC.

The sample holds one count of this clone. The chain has TRBV4-2 and TRBJ1-1; D remains unclear. Trimming left V 3 bases short and J 8 bases short, with 7 bases between. Germline-derived CDR1 and CDR2 are LGHNA and YNFKEQ. The CDR3 is 11 residues long. The CDR3 loop is CASSHGVEAFF. CDR3 sequence (DNA): TGTGCCAGCAGCCATGGAGTGGAAGCTTTCTTT.